This record concerns one T cell receptor beta chain sequence. As yet, its antigen is unknown. RNA, once extracted, was reverse transcribed into cDNA for use as the sequencing template. The protocol was immunoSEQ multiplex PCR, while the TCRdb copy is restricted to in-frame clones and leaves out a portion. The sample comprises 65,000 to 90,000 clones, roughly half of which are singletons, and 5.5% to 6.5% rests with the top ten. The data were taken from a study of CD8+ T cells in alopecia areata. The study, taken as a whole, reports: Normal skin contains resident alphabeta T cells, and these are also sequenced in scalp samples.

Alopecia areata patients provided lesional scalp punch biopsies and peripheral blood, both collected for the study. Sequenced sample: NKG2D-high CD8+ T cells sorted from blood. This clonotype was obtained from a human donor with alopecia areata.

The CDR3 DNA reads TGCGCCAGCAGCCCAGGGAACGCTGGCCAACGCTACACCTTC. Translating gives CASSPGNAGQRYTF. The V and J genes are TRBV5-1 and TRBJ1-2; D may be TRBD1 (5 bases). Trimming shortened V by 4 bases and J by 9 bases, and 19 bases separated the two germline ends. CDR1 is SGHRS and CDR2 is YFSETQ in the germline V gene. This CDR3 spans 14 amino acids.